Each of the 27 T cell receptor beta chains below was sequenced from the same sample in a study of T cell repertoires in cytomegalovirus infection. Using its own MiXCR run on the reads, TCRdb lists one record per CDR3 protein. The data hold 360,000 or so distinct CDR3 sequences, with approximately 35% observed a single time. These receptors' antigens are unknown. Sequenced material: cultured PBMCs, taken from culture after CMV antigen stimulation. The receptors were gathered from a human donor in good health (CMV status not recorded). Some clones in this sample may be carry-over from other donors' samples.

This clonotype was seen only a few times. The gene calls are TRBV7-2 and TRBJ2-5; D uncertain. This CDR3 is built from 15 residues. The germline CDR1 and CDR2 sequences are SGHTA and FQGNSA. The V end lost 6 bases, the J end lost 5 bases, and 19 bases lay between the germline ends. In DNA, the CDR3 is TGTGCCAGCAGTTATTTTCGCCAGCAAGGGGAGACCCAGTACTTC. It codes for CASSYFRQQGETQYF.

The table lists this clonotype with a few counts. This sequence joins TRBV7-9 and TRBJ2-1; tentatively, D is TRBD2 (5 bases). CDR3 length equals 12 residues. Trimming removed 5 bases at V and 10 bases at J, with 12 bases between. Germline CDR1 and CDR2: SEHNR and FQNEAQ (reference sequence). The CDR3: CASSLDYPEQFF. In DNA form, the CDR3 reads TGTGCCAGCAGCCTAGACTACCCGGAGCAGTTCTTC.

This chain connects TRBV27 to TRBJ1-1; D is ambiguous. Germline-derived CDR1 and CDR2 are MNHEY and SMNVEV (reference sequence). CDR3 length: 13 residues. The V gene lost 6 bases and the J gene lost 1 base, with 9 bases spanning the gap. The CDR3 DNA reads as TGTGCCAGCAGGAAAGCAGGGAACACTGAAGCTTTCTTT. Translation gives CASRKAGNTEAFF.

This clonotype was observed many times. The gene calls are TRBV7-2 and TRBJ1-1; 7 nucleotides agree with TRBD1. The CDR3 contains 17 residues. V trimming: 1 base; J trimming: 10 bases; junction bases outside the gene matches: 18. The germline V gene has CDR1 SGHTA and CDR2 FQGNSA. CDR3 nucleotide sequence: TGTGCCAGCAGCTTAGACCACCAAGTAATCCGACAGGGTTCAGCTTTCTTT. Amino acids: CASSLDHQVIRQGSAFF. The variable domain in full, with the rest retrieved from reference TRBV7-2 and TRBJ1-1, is GAGVSQSPSNKVTEKGKDVELRCDPISGHTALYWYRQSLGQGLEFLIYFQGNSAPDKSGLPSDRFSAERTGGSVSTLTIQRTQQEDSAVYLCASSLDHQVIRQGSAFFGQGTRLTVV.

The CDR3 coding sequence is TGTGCCAGCAGTTTCCTGGCGGGGAACACTGAAGCTTTCTTT. This translates into CASSFLAGNTEAFF. The chain combines TRBV27 with TRBJ1-1; D not certain. The CDR3 covers 14 residues. CDR1 and CDR2 from the germline V gene are MNHEY and SMNVEV (reference sequence). The V and J ends lost 3 bases and 1 base respectively, with 9 bases between them.

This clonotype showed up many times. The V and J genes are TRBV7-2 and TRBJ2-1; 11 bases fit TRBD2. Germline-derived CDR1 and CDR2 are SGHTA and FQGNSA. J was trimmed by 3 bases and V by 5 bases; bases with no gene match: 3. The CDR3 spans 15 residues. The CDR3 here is CASSATSGNYNEQFF. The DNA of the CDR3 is TGTGCCAGCAGCGCGACTAGCGGGAACTACAATGAGCAGTTCTTC.

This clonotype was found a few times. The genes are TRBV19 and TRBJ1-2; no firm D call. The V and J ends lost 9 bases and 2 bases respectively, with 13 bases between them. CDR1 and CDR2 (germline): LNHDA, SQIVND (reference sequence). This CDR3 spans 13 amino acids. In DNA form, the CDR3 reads TGTGCCAGCTATGACGGACGGAACTATGGCTACACCTTC. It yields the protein CASYDGRNYGYTF.

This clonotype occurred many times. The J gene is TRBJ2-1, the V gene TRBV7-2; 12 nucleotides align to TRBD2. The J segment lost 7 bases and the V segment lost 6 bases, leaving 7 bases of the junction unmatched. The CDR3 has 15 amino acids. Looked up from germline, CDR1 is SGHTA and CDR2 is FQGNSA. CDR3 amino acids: CASRGGTSGQNEQFF. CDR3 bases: TGTGCCAGCAGGGGGGGGACTAGCGGGCAAAATGAGCAGTTCTTC.

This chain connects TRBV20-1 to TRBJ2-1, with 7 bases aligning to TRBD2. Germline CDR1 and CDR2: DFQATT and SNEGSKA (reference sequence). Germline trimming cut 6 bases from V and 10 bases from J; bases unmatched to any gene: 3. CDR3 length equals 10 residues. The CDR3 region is CSAGEGEQFF. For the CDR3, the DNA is TGCAGTGCCGGGGAGGGCGAGCAGTTCTTC.

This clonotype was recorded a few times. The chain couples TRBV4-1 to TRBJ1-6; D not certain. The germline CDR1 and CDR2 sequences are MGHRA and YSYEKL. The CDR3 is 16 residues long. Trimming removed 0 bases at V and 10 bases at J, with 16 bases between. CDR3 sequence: CASSQDRLITGSPLHF. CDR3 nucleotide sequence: TGCGCCAGCAGCCAAGACAGGTTAATTACGGGCTCACCCCTCCACTTT.

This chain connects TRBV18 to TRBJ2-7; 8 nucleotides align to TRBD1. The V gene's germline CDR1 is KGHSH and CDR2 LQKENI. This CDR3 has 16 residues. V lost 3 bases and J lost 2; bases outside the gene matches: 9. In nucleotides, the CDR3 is TGTGCCAGCTCACCCTCTCCGGGACAGGCCACCTACGAGCAGTACTTC. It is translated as CASSPSPGQATYEQYF. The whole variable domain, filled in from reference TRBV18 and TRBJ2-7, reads NAGVMQNPRHLVRRRGQEARLRCSPMKGHSHVYWYRQLPEEGLKFMVYLQKENIIDESGMPKERFSAEFPKEGPSILRIQQVVRGDSAAYFCASSPSPGQATYEQYFGPGTRLTVT.

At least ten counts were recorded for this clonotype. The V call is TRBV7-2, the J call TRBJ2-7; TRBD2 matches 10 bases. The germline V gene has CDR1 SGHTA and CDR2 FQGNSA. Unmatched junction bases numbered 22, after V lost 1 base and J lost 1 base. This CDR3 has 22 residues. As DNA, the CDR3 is TGTGCCAGCAGCTTAGAAGAATCGACTAGCGGGCTCCCAGCGGTTAGGTCCTACGAGCAGTACTTC. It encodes CASSLEESTSGLPAVRSYEQYF.

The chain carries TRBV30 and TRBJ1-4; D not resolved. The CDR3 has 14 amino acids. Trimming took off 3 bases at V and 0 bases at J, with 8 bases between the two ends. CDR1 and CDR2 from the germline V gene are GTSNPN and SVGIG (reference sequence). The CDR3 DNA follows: TGTGCCTGGAGGTTCACTGCAACTAATGAAAAACTGTTTTTT. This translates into CAWRFTATNEKLFF.

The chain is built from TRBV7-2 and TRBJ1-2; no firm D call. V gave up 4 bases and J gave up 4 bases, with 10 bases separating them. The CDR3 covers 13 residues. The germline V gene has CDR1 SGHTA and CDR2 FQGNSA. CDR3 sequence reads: CASSSAAIYGYTF. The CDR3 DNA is TGTGCCAGCAGCTCGGCCGCAATCTATGGCTACACCTTC.

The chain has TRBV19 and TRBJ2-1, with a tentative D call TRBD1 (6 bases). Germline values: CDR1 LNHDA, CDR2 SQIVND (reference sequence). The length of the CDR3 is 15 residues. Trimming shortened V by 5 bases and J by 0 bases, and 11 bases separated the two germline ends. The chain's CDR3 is CASSSGQNSYNEQFF. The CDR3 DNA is TGTGCCAGTAGTTCAGGACAGAACTCCTACAATGAGCAGTTCTTC.

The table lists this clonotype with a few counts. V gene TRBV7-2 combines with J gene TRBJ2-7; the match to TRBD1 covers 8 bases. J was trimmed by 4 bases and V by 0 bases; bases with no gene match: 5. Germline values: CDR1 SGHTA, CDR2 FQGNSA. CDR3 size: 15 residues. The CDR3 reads CASSLAAGGGYEQYF. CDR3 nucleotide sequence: TGTGCCAGCAGCTTAGCCGCAGGGGGCGGATACGAGCAGTACTTC.

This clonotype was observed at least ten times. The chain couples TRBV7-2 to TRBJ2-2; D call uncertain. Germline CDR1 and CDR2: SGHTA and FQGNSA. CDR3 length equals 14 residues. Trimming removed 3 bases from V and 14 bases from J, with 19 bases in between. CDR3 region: CASSFPKYKNGLFF. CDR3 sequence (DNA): TGTGCCAGCAGCTTCCCCAAGTACAAAAACGGCCTGTTTTTT.

CDR3 protein: CASSPRSTNYGYTF. In nucleotides, the CDR3 is TGTGCCAGCAGCCCCAGGTCCACTAACTATGGCTACACCTTC. V and J are TRBV11-2 and TRBJ1-2; D ambiguous. The V gene's germline CDR1 is SGHAT and CDR2 FQNNGV. V was pared by 5 bases and J by 0 bases, with 10 bases between. CDR3 size: 14 residues.

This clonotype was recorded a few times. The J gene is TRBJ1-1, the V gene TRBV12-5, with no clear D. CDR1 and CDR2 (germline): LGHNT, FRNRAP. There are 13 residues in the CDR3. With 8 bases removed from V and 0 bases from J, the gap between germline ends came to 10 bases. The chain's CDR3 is CASIGVMNTEAFF. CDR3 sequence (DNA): TGTGCTAGTATTGGGGTAATGAACACTGAAGCTTTCTTT.

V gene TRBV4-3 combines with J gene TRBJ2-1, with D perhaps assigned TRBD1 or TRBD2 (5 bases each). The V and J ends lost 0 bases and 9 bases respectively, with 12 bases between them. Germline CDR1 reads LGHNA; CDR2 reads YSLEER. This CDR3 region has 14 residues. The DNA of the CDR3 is TGCGCCAGCAGCCAAGATAGTTGGGGGAGTGAGCAGTTCTTC. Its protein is CASSQDSWGSEQFF.

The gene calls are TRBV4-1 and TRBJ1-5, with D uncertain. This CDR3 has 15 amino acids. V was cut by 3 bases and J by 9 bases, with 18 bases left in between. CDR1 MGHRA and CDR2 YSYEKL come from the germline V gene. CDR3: CASSHPRSAQGPQHF. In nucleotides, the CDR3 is TGCGCCAGCAGCCACCCGAGGTCGGCTCAAGGGCCCCAGCATTTT.

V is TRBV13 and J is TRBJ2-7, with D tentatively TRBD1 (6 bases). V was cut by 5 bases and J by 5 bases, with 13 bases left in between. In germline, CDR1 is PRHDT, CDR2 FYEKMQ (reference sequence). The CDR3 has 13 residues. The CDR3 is CASSSNDRNEQYF. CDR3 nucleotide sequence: TGTGCCAGCAGCAGCAACGACAGGAACGAGCAGTACTTC.

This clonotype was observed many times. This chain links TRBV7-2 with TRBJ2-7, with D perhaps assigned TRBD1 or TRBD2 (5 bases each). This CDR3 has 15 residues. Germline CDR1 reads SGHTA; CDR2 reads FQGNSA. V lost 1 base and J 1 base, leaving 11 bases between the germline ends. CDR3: CASSLVAGGSYEQYV. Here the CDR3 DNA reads TGTGCCAGCAGCTTAGTGGCTGGGGGTTCCTACGAGCAGTACGTC.

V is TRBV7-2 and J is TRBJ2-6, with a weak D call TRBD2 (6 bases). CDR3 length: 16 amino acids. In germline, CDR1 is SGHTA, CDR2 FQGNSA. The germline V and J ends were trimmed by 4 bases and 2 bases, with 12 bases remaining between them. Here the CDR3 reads CASSSGLSAGANVLTF. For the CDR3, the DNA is TGTGCCAGCAGCTCGGGACTCAGCGCTGGGGCCAACGTCCTGACTTTC.

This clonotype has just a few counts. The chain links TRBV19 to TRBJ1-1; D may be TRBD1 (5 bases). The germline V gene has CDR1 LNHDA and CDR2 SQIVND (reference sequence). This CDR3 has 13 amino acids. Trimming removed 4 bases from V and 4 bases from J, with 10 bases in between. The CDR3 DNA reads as TGTGCCAGTAGTACCAGGACACTCACTGAAGCTTTCTTT. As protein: CASSTRTLTEAFF.

The CDR3 reads CASSTRQRGINEKLFF. The CDR3 DNA reads TGTGCCAGTAGTACGCGCCAACGGGGGATCAATGAAAAACTGTTTTTT. The chain recombines TRBV19 with TRBJ1-4; D might be TRBD1 (5 bases). The CDR3 runs 16 residues. The V gene lost 4 bases and the J gene lost 5 bases, with 17 bases spanning the gap. Germline V gene sequence: CDR1 LNHDA, CDR2 SQIVND (reference sequence).

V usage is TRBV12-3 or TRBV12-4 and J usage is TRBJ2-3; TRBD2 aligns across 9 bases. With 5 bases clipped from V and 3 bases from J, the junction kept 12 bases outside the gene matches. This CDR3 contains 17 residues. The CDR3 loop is CASSQFLGLAGTDTQYF. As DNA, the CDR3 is TGTGCCAGCAGTCAATTTTTGGGACTAGCTGGGACAGATACGCAGTATTTT.